The 19 T cell receptor beta chains presented below share a single source sample, sequenced in a study of T cells in Graves' hyperthyroidism and ophthalmopathy. TCR beta CDR3 regions were amplified from RNA transcripts. First-round RT-PCR of the TCR CDR3 relied on the HTBI primer set. TCRdb fed the multiplex PCR reads into MiXCR, producing one record per CDR3 protein. The sample lists about 53,000 distinct CDR3 sequences, around half occurring once. Sequencing used blood. The receptors here all came from a woman younger than 45 with Graves' ophthalmopathy.

The table lists this clonotype with many counts. This chain uses TRBV11-2 with TRBJ2-1; D not resolved. The CDR3 sequence is 14 residues long. Germline CDR1 SGHAT, CDR2 FQNNGV. The germline V and J ends were trimmed by 4 bases and 1 base, with 8 bases remaining between them. The CDR3 region is CASSSLLSYNEQFF. CDR3 nucleotides: TGTGCCAGCAGCTCCCTTCTATCCTACAATGAGCAGTTCTTC.

Regarding this clonotype: One junction end does not reproduce the germline sequence, and a read error may be involved. The chain carries TRBV7-3 and TRBJ2-3; either TRBD1 or TRBD2 may supply D (5 bases each). This CDR3 spans 15 amino acids. Germline assignment: CDR1 SGHTA and CDR2 FQGTGA. The CDR3 protein is CASSQNQGDTDTQSF. The CDR3 DNA is TGTGCCAGCAGTCAAAACCAGGGAGACACAGATACGCAGTCTTTT.

CDR3 loop: CASSYRGQCYTF. DNA of the CDR3: TGTGCCAGCAGTTACAGGGGCCAGTGCTACACCTTC. The chain combines TRBV6-4 with TRBJ1-2; 7 bases map to TRBD1. V dropped 5 bases and J dropped 9; count of bases not matched to a gene: 6. This CDR3 has 12 residues. Germline V CDR1 and CDR2: MRHNA, SNTAGT.

This clonotype was seen many times. CDR3 DNA sequence: TGCGCCAGCAGCCGCAAACTAGCGGGAGGGCCTGCTGGGGCCAACGTCCTGACTTTC. Translation gives CASSRKLAGGPAGANVLTF. The chain joins TRBV4-1 to TRBJ2-6; 13 positions agree with TRBD2. CDR3 length: 19 residues. Germline CDR1 MGHRA, CDR2 YSYEKL. The V segment lost 4 bases and the J segment 2 bases; nucleotides outside the gene matches: 8.

This chain links TRBV5-1 with TRBJ2-1; D unresolved. Between the trimmed V and J ends, which lost 0 bases and 7 bases, there was a span of 17 bases. CDR3 length: 16 amino acids. CDR1 and CDR2 (germline): SGHRS, YFSETQ. This CDR3 reads CASSLGGRLTTNEQFF. CDR3 sequence (DNA): TGCGCCAGCAGCTTGGGCGGCAGGTTAACAACTAATGAGCAGTTCTTC.

In its sample, this clonotype was seen many times. The CDR3 DNA reads as TGTGCCAGCAGTGAAGCGACTAGCGGGGTCTCTGGGGCCAACGTCCTGACTTTC. Translation: CASSEATSGVSGANVLTF. The V and J genes are TRBV2 and TRBJ2-6, with TRBD2 identical over 11 bases. The CDR3 has 18 residues. Trimming took 0 bases from V and 0 from J; bases not matched to a gene: 1. CDR1 is SNHLY and CDR2 is FYNNEI in the germline V gene.

By share, this clonotype counts as medium-sized (0.01 to 0.1%). This chain connects TRBV2 to TRBJ2-6; TRBD2 might be the D (5 bases). V lost 4 bases and J lost 0, with 10 bases in between. The CDR3 runs to 16 residues. The germline V gene has CDR1 SNHLY and CDR2 FYNNEI. CDR3 loop: CASSGTGDSGANVLTF. DNA for the CDR3: TGTGCCAGCAGTGGGACTGGGGACTCTGGGGCCAACGTCCTGACTTTC.

The chain recombines TRBV9 with TRBJ2-7, with 9 bases lining up with TRBD1. This CDR3 contains 14 residues. Germline V gene lookup returns CDR1 SGDLS and CDR2 YYNGEE. Losses at the gene ends were 4 bases for V and 5 bases for J; bases not matched to a gene: 7. CDR3 nucleotides: TGTGCCAGCAGCCAGGGACAGGGCTTTAACGAGCAGTACTTC. It is translated as CASSQGQGFNEQYF.

This clonotype was recorded many times. The CDR3 coding sequence is TGTGCCAGCAGTTTAGGAGGGGTCGGCTACACCTTC. Translating gives CASSLGGVGYTF. V gene TRBV28 combines with J gene TRBJ1-2; possible D gene TRBD1, 5 bases. V was trimmed by 2 bases and J by 8 bases, leaving 9 bases between them. This CDR3 comprises 12 residues. Germline V gives CDR1 MDHEN, CDR2 SYDVKM.

The chain carries TRBV20-1 and TRBJ2-3, with D perhaps TRBD2 (6 bases). CDR1 and CDR2 from the germline V gene are DFQATT and SNEGSKA (reference sequence). The CDR3 spans 12 residues. DNA of the CDR3: TGCAGGGGCCTTTCGGGAGCAGATACGCAGTATTTT. Translating gives CRGLSGADTQYF.

With regard to this clonotype: Its ends do not fully match the called genes, so a read error is possible. Written as DNA, the CDR3 is TGTGCCAGTAGTATCGGCCTGAACTCCTACAATGTGCAGTTCTTC. This gives the protein CASSIGLNSYNVQFF. This rearrangement joins TRBV19 to TRBJ2-1, with D hard to call. CDR1 and CDR2 from the germline V gene are LNHDA and SQIVND (reference sequence). This CDR3 region has 15 residues.

The gene calls are TRBV7-9 and TRBJ1-2, with TRBD1 identical over 8 bases. The CDR3 consists of 14 residues. Germline V gene data show CDR1 as SEHNR and CDR2 as FQNEAQ (reference sequence). Trimming removed 5 bases from V and 6 bases from J; junction bases left unmatched: 8. Here the CDR3 DNA reads TGTGCCAGCAGCCCGGGACAGGAGCCAGATGGCTACACCTTC. This translates into CASSPGQEPDGYTF. The full variable domain, rest sourced from reference TRBV7-9 and TRBJ1-2, is DTGVSQNPRHKITKRGQNVTFRCDPISEHNRLYWYRQTLGQGPEFLTYFQNEAQLEKSRLLSDRFSAERPKGSFSTLEIQRTEQGDSAMYLCASSPGQEPDGYTFGSGTRLTVV.

As concerns this clonotype: Possible read error: a much larger clone is one base away. This chain connects TRBV13 to TRBJ2-4; TRBD1 aligns across 7 bases. J gave up 0 bases and V 8 bases, and 7 bases lay outside the gene matches. Per the germline V gene, CDR1 is PRHDT and CDR2 is FYEKMQ (reference sequence). This CDR3 spans 15 amino acids. The CDR3 sequence: CASGSTGEAKNIQYF. The CDR3 nucleotides are TGTGCCAGCGGTTCTACAGGGGAAGCCAAAAACATTCAGTACTTC.

Many counts were recorded for this clonotype. V and J are TRBV7-2 and TRBJ2-2, with 8 bases aligning to TRBD2. Trimming at V came to 5 bases and at J to 7 bases, leaving 12 bases not matched to a gene. Per germline, CDR1 SGHTA and CDR2 FQGNSA. The CDR3 extends over 16 amino acids. DNA for the CDR3: TGTGCCAGCAGCCCCCGAATAGCGGGAACGGGCGGGGAGCTGTTTTTT. Translation: CASSPRIAGTGGELFF.

A note on this clonotype: Lacking the conserved final phenylalanine or tryptophan, this CDR3 likely reflects a read error. The chain is built from TRBV2 and TRBJ1-1; D call uncertain. Germline values: CDR1 SNHLY, CDR2 FYNNEI. The length of the CDR3 is 13 residues. V lost 0 bases to trimming and J lost 8 bases, with 10 bases between them. DNA of the CDR3: TGTGCCAGCAGTGAAGCTCCCGACGGGGAAGCTTTCCTT. Its translation is CASSEAPDGEAFL.

This clonotype appeared many times. V is TRBV5-1 and J is TRBJ2-7; D is unresolved. CDR1 SGHRS and CDR2 YFSETQ come from the germline V gene. There are 14 residues in the CDR3. The CDR3 here is CASCEGFLTYEQYF. As DNA, the CDR3 is TGCGCTTCCTGTGAAGGGTTCCTCACCTACGAGCAGTACTTC.

The chain employs TRBV29-1 and TRBJ1-5; 10 bases line up with TRBD1. The V gene's germline CDR1 is SQVTM and CDR2 ANQGSEA. CDR3 length equals 16 residues. Germline trimming cut 7 bases from V and 4 bases from J; bases unmatched to any gene: 13. The CDR3 loop is CSAINETGGGNQPQHF. CDR3 sequence (DNA): TGCAGCGCCATAAATGAGACAGGGGGCGGAAATCAGCCCCAGCATTTT.

This clonotype was observed many times. The V and J genes are TRBV9 and TRBJ1-2, with D perhaps TRBD1 (5 bases). Germline V gene data show CDR1 as SGDLS and CDR2 as YYNGEE. The CDR3 contains 14 residues. Trimming took 6 bases from V and 5 from J, leaving 17 bases between them. CDR3 DNA: TGTGCCAGCACCCCCCCGGGGGACGGGTATGGCTACACCTTC. Its protein product is CASTPPGDGYGYTF.

Many counts were recorded for this clonotype. This clone may be a read error of a much larger clone one base away. The V and J genes are TRBV20-1 and TRBJ2-7; D is possibly TRBD2 (5 bases). This CDR3 is 11 amino acids long. From germline, CDR1 is DFQATT and CDR2 SNEGSKA (reference sequence). Here the CDR3 reads CSARPDYGQYF. As DNA, the CDR3 is TGCAGTGCTAGACCAGACTACGGGCAGTACTTC.